This T cell receptor beta chain is from a study of blood T cell repertoires in COVID-19. Study summary: There were acute and convalescent COVID-19 samples, and they came from the United States, Italy and Spain. T cells, B-cell-depleted T cells, or PBMCs supplied cDNA or gDNA.

The germline V gene has CDR1 SGHRS and CDR2 YFSETQ. V was pared by 4 bases and J by 1 base, with 13 bases between. The CDR3 sequence is 15 residues long. Under the authors' procedure: Reference gene primers were amplified, and this amplification served to estimate nucleated cell counts. TCRdb keeps only in-frame clones here, not all; method: immunoSEQ multiplex PCR. V, J and clone size reflect that table, while D and trimming were determined from the DNA. The data contain 52,000 or so clones, roughly 80% of them singletons. The clonotype originates from a human donor in a cohort sampled during active or convalescent COVID-19. This chain uses TRBV5-1 with TRBJ2-3, with a weak D call TRBD2 (6 bases). Input material: peripheral blood. CDR3 residues: CASSVADGGTDTQYF. Here the CDR3 DNA reads TGCGCCAGCAGCGTAGCGGACGGCGGCACAGATACGCAGTATTTT.